A selection of T cell receptor beta chains follows, all from one sample in a study of cytomegalovirus exposure and HLA in healthy donors. Data came from immunoSEQ multiplex PCR; TCRdb stores just in-frame clones and leaves some out. Counted here are around 270,000 clones, approximately 80% occurring once; the ten biggest clones make up 0.3% to 0.35%. The sample consisted of PBMCs. Receptor source: a girl aged 2 to 9 in good health and CMV-seronegative. CDR3s include the opening cysteine and the closing phenylalanine or tryptophan. A D gene is named only where the DNA matches it firmly. The size of a clone is reported for some rows only, either as once, few or many, or as a class for expanded clones.

few	14	TRBV27	-	TRBJ1-1	CASSFTGFTPEAFF	TGTGCCAGCAGTTTCACAGGGTTCACTCCAGAAGCTTTCTTT
-	14	TRBV19	-	TRBJ2-7	CASSMGGGTYEQYF	TGTGCCAGTAGTATGGGAGGGGGAACCTACGAGCAGTACTTC
-	16	TRBV15	TRBD1	TRBJ2-5	CATSREQPGGRETQYF	TGTGCCACCAGCAGAGAGCAGCCAGGGGGTAGGGAGACCCAGTACTTC
-	15	TRBV11-2	TRBD2	TRBJ2-7	CASSLVLSGSGEQYF	TGTGCCAGCAGCTTAGTGCTTAGCGGGAGTGGCGAGCAGTACTTC
-	14	TRBV5-5	TRBD1	TRBJ2-1	CASSAGTGYDEQFF	TGTGCCAGCAGCGCCGGGACAGGGTACGATGAGCAGTTCTTC
-	18	TRBV4-2	TRBD2	TRBJ2-2	CASSQESSGGLSTGELFF	TGTGCCAGCAGCCAAGAGTCTAGCGGGGGCCTTAGCACCGGGGAGCTGTTTTTT
-	15	TRBV6-5	TRBD1	TRBJ1-4	CASSYTDRGGEKLFF	TGTGCCAGCAGTTACACGGACAGGGGGGGTGAAAAACTGTTTTTT
-	16	TRBV5-1	-	TRBJ2-7	CASSLSSGVISYEQYF	TGCGCCAGCAGCTTGTCGTCAGGGGTCATATCCTACGAGCAGTACTTC
-	15	TRBV6-5	-	TRBJ2-5	CASSYSYSGSETQYF	TGTGCCAGCAGTTACTCCTACTCAGGCTCGGAGACCCAGTACTTC
-	15	TRBV6-1	TRBD1	TRBJ1-2	CASGRQGDKRNGYTF	TGTGCCAGCGGAAGACAGGGAGATAAGAGAAATGGCTACACCTTC
-	15	TRBV10-1	TRBD1	TRBJ1-1	CASSGGQGLNTEAFF	TGCGCCAGCAGTGGGGGACAGGGTTTGAACACTGAAGCTTTCTTT
-	16	TRBV10-3	TRBD2	TRBJ2-3	CAISEWTRFTTDTQYF	TGTGCCATCAGTGAGTGGACTAGATTTACCACAGATACGCAGTATTTT
once	16	TRBV5-4	-	TRBJ2-3	CASSMGLRRVADTQYF	TGTGCCAGCAGCATGGGACTCAGGAGGGTTGCAGATACGCAGTATTTT
-	14	TRBV2	-	TRBJ1-5	CASSGVYSNQPQHF	TGTGCCAGCAGTGGAGTTTATAGCAATCAGCCCCAGCATTTT
-	15	TRBV9	TRBD2	TRBJ2-5	CASSVGSGDPWEQYF	TGTGCCAGCAGCGTAGGGAGCGGGGACCCCTGGGAGCAGTACTTC
-	15	TRBV27	-	TRBJ1-4	CASSLSGQLGEKLFF	TGTGCCAGCAGTTTATCGGGGCAGTTAGGTGAAAAACTGTTTTTT
-	15	TRBV19	TRBD1	TRBJ1-2	CASSIDPGGVHGYTF	TGTGCCAGTAGTATAGATCCAGGGGGCGTTCATGGCTACACCTTC
-	15	TRBV6-1	-	TRBJ1-5	CASSEAPGFYQPQHF	TGTGCCAGCAGTGAAGCGCCCGGTTTTTATCAGCCCCAGCATTTT
-	13	TRBV28	-	TRBJ1-2	CASSFSGDYGYTF	TGTGCCAGCAGTTTCTCAGGGGACTATGGCTACACCTTC
-	19	TRBV28	TRBD1	TRBJ2-7	CASSPAFSPTGQPNYEQYF	TGTGCCAGCAGCCCCGCATTTTCACCCACGGGACAGCCCAACTACGAGCAGTACTTC
-	14	TRBV6-5	-	TRBJ1-2	CASSRTGGARGYTF	TGTGCCAGCAGCAGGACGGGGGGCGCGCGGGGCTACACCTTC
-	16	TRBV30	TRBD2	TRBJ2-1	CAWSQGRTSGFYEQFF	TGTGCCTGGAGCCAAGGAAGGACTAGCGGGTTTTATGAGCAGTTCTTC
-	15	TRBV2	TRBD1	TRBJ2-6	CASRDRGHGANVLTF	TGTGCCAGCAGGGACAGGGGACACGGGGCCAACGTCCTGACTTTC
-	13	TRBV28	TRBD2	TRBJ2-7	CASTPGGSYEQYF	TGTGCCAGCACCCCGGGAGGTTCCTACGAGCAGTACTTC
-	13	TRBV30	-	TRBJ2-5	CAWSIVGGETQYF	TGTGCCTGGAGTATAGTCGGAGGAGAGACCCAGTACTTC
-	16	TRBV5-6	-	TRBJ2-3	CASSLNTGSSTDTQYF	TGTGCCAGCAGCTTAAACACAGGATCTAGCACAGATACGCAGTATTTT
-	13	TRBV30	-	TRBJ2-5	CAWSVGGAGTQYF	TGTGCCTGGAGTGTTGGGGGGGCTGGGACCCAGTACTTC
once	11	TRBV19	-	TRBJ2-3	CASSITDTQYF	TGTGCCAGTAGCATCACAGATACGCAGTATTTT
-	15	TRBV7-3	-	TRBJ2-2	CASSLQGSNTGELFF	TGTGCCAGCAGCTTACAGGGGTCGAACACCGGGGAGCTGTTTTTT
few	13	TRBV10-3	-	TRBJ2-7	CAISERGSYEQYF	TGTGCCATCAGTGAGCGGGGGAGCTACGAGCAGTACTTC
-	14	TRBV28	TRBD2	TRBJ2-7	CASSPAGGPYEQYF	TGTGCCAGCAGTCCCGCGGGAGGGCCCTACGAGCAGTACTTC
-	14	TRBV12-5	TRBD2	TRBJ2-2	CASGSGGYTGELFF	TGTGCTAGTGGTAGCGGGGGATACACCGGGGAGCTGTTTTTT
once	13	TRBV7-9	-	TRBJ2-7	CASSFSGFHEQYF	TGTGCCAGCAGCTTCTCAGGGTTTCACGAGCAGTACTTC
-	13	TRBV6-1	-	TRBJ1-5	CASSEQGGQPQHF	TGTGCCAGCAGTGAACAGGGCGGTCAGCCCCAGCATTTT
-	14	TRBV7-6	-	TRBJ2-7	CASSLGEAKYEQYF	TGTGCCAGCAGCTTAGGGGAGGCAAAATACGAGCAGTACTTC
-	14	TRBV7-9	TRBD1	TRBJ1-1	CCSRITGEVAEAFF	TGTTGCAGCAGAATAACAGGGGAGGTCGCTGAAGCTTTCTTT
-	13	TRBV6-5	-	TRBJ1-3	CASSYSAGDTIYF	TGTGCCAGCAGTTACTCCGCGGGGGACACCATATATTTT
-	15	TRBV19	-	TRBJ2-7	CASSIGSARAYEQYF	TGTGCCAGTAGTATAGGAAGCGCTAGAGCCTACGAGCAGTACTTC
-	13	TRBV27	-	TRBJ2-2	CAREEGTTGELFF	TGTGCCAGAGAAGAGGGAACAACCGGGGAGCTGTTTTTT
once	16	TRBV11-2	TRBD2	TRBJ2-3	CASSFGLAGVTDTQYF	TGTGCCAGCAGCTTCGGACTAGCGGGAGTCACAGATACGCAGTATTTT
-	13	TRBV29-1	-	TRBJ2-1	CSVMGPLYNEQFF	TGCAGCGTCATGGGGCCCCTCTACAATGAGCAGTTCTTC
-	15	TRBV5-1	TRBD1	TRBJ1-6	CASSLKGTENSPLHF	TGCGCCAGCAGCCTGAAAGGGACAGAAAATTCACCCCTCCACTTT
-	13	TRBV27	TRBD1	TRBJ1-1	CASMKGAGTEAFF	TGTGCCAGCATGAAGGGGGCGGGCACTGAAGCTTTCTTT
-	16	TRBV10-1	TRBD1	TRBJ2-7	CASSGNRDRGPYEQYF	TGCGCCAGCAGTGGGAACCGGGACAGGGGACCCTACGAGCAGTACTTC
-	13	TRBV7-8	-	TRBJ1-2	CASSHRVNYGYTF	TGTGCCAGCAGCCACAGGGTGAACTATGGCTACACCTTC
-	16	TRBV28	-	TRBJ2-2	CASSLVQGWGPGELFF	TGTGCCAGCAGTTTAGTGCAGGGGTGGGGCCCCGGGGAGCTGTTTTTT
-	13	TRBV7-9	-	TRBJ1-1	CASSSTGNTEAFF	TGTGCCAGCAGCTCTACAGGGAACACTGAAGCTTTCTTT
few	14	TRBV27	TRBD2	TRBJ2-7	CASSPGGNPYEQYF	TGTGCCAGCAGTCCGGGAGGGAACCCCTACGAGCAGTACTTC
-	16	TRBV28	-	TRBJ2-1	CASSVPRRSSYNEQFF	TGTGCCAGCAGCGTGCCACGCCGCAGCTCCTACAATGAGCAGTTCTTC
-	14	TRBV5-1	TRBD2	TRBJ2-3	CASSLGAGGDTQYF	TGCGCCAGCAGCTTGGGGGCCGGGGGGGATACGCAGTATTTT
-	12	TRBV7-8	-	TRBJ2-1	CASSLVRNEQFF	TGTGCCAGCAGCTTAGTCCGGAATGAGCAGTTCTTC
once	15	TRBV6-1	TRBD2	TRBJ2-7	CASSPGLAGVYEQYF	TGTGCCAGCAGTCCGGGACTAGCGGGAGTATACGAGCAGTACTTC
-	18	TRBV2	TRBD2	TRBJ2-7	CASSEKGRRLAASYEQYF	TGTGCCAGCAGTGAAAAGGGTCGGCGTCTAGCGGCATCCTACGAGCAGTACTTC
few	14	TRBV5-6	-	TRBJ1-5	CASSLYGNNQPQHF	TGTGCCAGCAGCTTATATGGCAACAATCAGCCCCAGCATTTT
-	14	TRBV30	-	TRBJ1-4	CAWSLGATNEKLFF	TGTGCCTGGAGTCTAGGGGCGACTAATGAAAAACTGTTTTTT
-	14	TRBV28	-	TRBJ1-1	CASTQGGLGTEAFF	TGTGCCAGCACACAGGGCGGCCTGGGCACTGAAGCTTTCTTT
-	14	TRBV7-6	-	TRBJ2-7	CASQAEVLSYEQYF	TGTGCCAGCCAGGCGGAGGTCCTATCCTACGAGCAGTACTTC